This T cell receptor (beta chain) was sequenced for a study of CD8+ T cells in alopecia areata. Study-wide findings and caveats: Administration of tofacitinib significantly diminished scalp clonality and expanded CD8+ clones within the top 100.

Concerning this clone: Its antigen is not known.

Treatment in this sample: oral pan-JAK inhibitor, 5-10 mg twice daily. Sequencing used cDNA as its template, made by extracting RNA and reverse transcribing it. Profiled with immunoSEQ multiplex PCR; TCRdb holds only in-frame clones, not every one. The profile covers 70,000 or so clones, with 25% to 35% appearing a single time and about 15% taken by the ten largest. Trimming removed 8 bases from V and 0 bases from J; junction bases left unmatched: 6. There are 13 residues in the CDR3. Germline V CDR1 and CDR2: SQVTM, ANQGSEA. Sequencing used CD8+ T cells sorted from blood, obtained at week 4, from a patient treated with tofacitinib. The clonotype was recovered from a human donor with alopecia areata. The rearrangement links TRBV29-1 to TRBJ1-1, with 7 bases that match TRBD1. CDR3 DNA sequence: TGCAGCTCGGCAGGGGGGGTGAACACTGAAGCTTTCTTT. Translation: CSSAGGVNTEAFF.